Listed below are T cell receptor beta chains from one sample, sequenced in a study of blood T cell repertoires in COVID-19. The repertoire was sequenced with immunoSEQ multiplex PCR; TCRdb's copy has only in-frame clones and lacks some. The sample includes around 250,000 clones, around 85% of them seen just once. The specimen sequenced was PBMCs or T cells enriched from blood (not recorded which). The origin of the receptors is a woman aged 45-65 years who had recovered from COVID-19. CDR3s include the opening cysteine and the closing phenylalanine or tryptophan. The order of the fields is V gene, D gene, clone size, J gene, CDR3 DNA, CDR3 protein. A D gene is named only where the DNA matches it firmly. Clone size appears in some rows only: once, few, many, or a class for an expanded clone.

v_call: TRBV28
d_call: TRBD1
clone_size: .
j_call: TRBJ2-2
cdr3_nt: TGTGCCAGCAGCCGGACAGGGACGAGAACCGGGGAGCTGTTTTTT
cdr3_aa: CASSRTGTRTGELFF

v_call: TRBV27
d_call: TRBD1
clone_size: .
j_call: TRBJ1-2
cdr3_nt: TGTGCCAGCAGGGTACAGGGGGGTACCACTAAGAACACCTTC
cdr3_aa: CASRVQGGTTKNTF

v_call: TRBV3-1/TRBV3-2
d_call: .
clone_size: once
j_call: TRBJ1-1
cdr3_nt: TGTGCCAGCAGCCACCCCGGGGGGACTGAAGCTTTCTTT
cdr3_aa: CASSHPGGTEAFF

v_call: TRBV29-1
d_call: TRBD2
clone_size: .
j_call: TRBJ2-3
cdr3_nt: TGCAGCGTTGAAGGCCAAGGACTAGCGGATACGCAGTATTTT
cdr3_aa: CSVEGQGLADTQYF

v_call: TRBV28
d_call: TRBD2
clone_size: .
j_call: TRBJ2-1
cdr3_nt: TGTGCCAGCAGTTTTACGGGGGGAACTAGCGGGCTGAATGAGCAGTTCTTC
cdr3_aa: CASSFTGGTSGLNEQFF

v_call: TRBV19
d_call: TRBD1
clone_size: .
j_call: TRBJ2-1
cdr3_nt: TGTGCCAGTAGTGACAGGGGTCGTCGTTACAATGAGCAGTTCTTC
cdr3_aa: CASSDRGRRYNEQFF

v_call: TRBV6-6
d_call: TRBD1
clone_size: .
j_call: TRBJ1-3
cdr3_nt: TGTGCCAGCAGTTACTGGGGACAGGGCCGTGGAAACACCATATATTTT
cdr3_aa: CASSYWGQGRGNTIYF

v_call: TRBV29-1
d_call: TRBD1
clone_size: few
j_call: TRBJ1-2
cdr3_nt: TGCAGCGCCGACATGAACAGGGGTGAAGGAAGCTACACCTTC
cdr3_aa: CSADMNRGEGSYTF

v_call: TRBV10-3
d_call: .
clone_size: .
j_call: TRBJ1-1
cdr3_nt: TGTGCCATCAGTGAGCCGGGGGGGGCGTTTGGTAGGACTGAAGCTTTCTTT
cdr3_aa: CAISEPGGAFGRTEAFF

v_call: TRBV11-1
d_call: TRBD1
clone_size: .
j_call: TRBJ2-2
cdr3_nt: TGTGCCAGCAGCCGATTACAGGGGCGGGACACCGGGGAGCTGTTTTTT
cdr3_aa: CASSRLQGRDTGELFF

v_call: TRBV28
d_call: TRBD1
clone_size: .
j_call: TRBJ2-5
cdr3_nt: TGTGCCAGCAGTCACAGGGGGGAGACCCAGTACTTC
cdr3_aa: CASSHRGETQYF

v_call: TRBV2
d_call: .
clone_size: once
j_call: TRBJ2-4
cdr3_nt: TGTGCCAGCAGAAGGTTGGCAGACTTAGCCAAAAACATTCAGTACTTC
cdr3_aa: CASRRLADLAKNIQYF

v_call: TRBV5-1
d_call: TRBD1
clone_size: .
j_call: TRBJ2-5
cdr3_nt: TGCGCCAGCAGCTTGCGGGACAGCCAAGAGACCCAGTACTTC
cdr3_aa: CASSLRDSQETQYF

v_call: TRBV21-1
d_call: .
clone_size: .
j_call: TRBJ2-7
cdr3_nt: TGTGCCAGCAGCCAAGGGCGGGATCACGGGAATAGGAGCTCCTACGAGCAGTACTTC
cdr3_aa: CASSQGRDHGNRSSYEQYF

v_call: TRBV21-1
d_call: .
clone_size: .
j_call: TRBJ2-4
cdr3_nt: TGTGCCAGCAGCAAAACGACGAATGGCAGGGGGCTTAACATTCAGTACTTC
cdr3_aa: CASSKTTNGRGLNIQYF

v_call: TRBV4-1
d_call: .
clone_size: .
j_call: TRBJ2-4
cdr3_nt: TGCGCCAGCAGCCAGTTATACTCGCTAGCCAAAAACATTCAGTACTTC
cdr3_aa: CASSQLYSLAKNIQYF

v_call: TRBV2
d_call: TRBD2
clone_size: .
j_call: TRBJ2-7
cdr3_nt: TGTGCCAGCAGTGAGACATTAGCGGGAGGGATTCTAAACTACGAGCAGTACTTC
cdr3_aa: CASSETLAGGILNYEQYF

v_call: TRBV28
d_call: .
clone_size: .
j_call: TRBJ2-2
cdr3_nt: TGTGCCAGCAGTTCATCCAGGGCGTACACCGGGGAGCTGTTTTTT
cdr3_aa: CASSSSRAYTGELFF

v_call: TRBV9
d_call: TRBD1
clone_size: .
j_call: TRBJ1-2
cdr3_nt: TGTGCCAGCAGCCCCAGCGGCGACAGGGCTCCCTACTATGGCTACACCTTC
cdr3_aa: CASSPSGDRAPYYGYTF

v_call: TRBV6-1
d_call: TRBD1
clone_size: once
j_call: TRBJ1-6
cdr3_nt: TGTGCCAGCGGGGAAGGGGGCTGGGCCTATAATTCACCCCTCCACTTT
cdr3_aa: CASGEGGWAYNSPLHF

v_call: TRBV18
d_call: .
clone_size: .
j_call: TRBJ1-2
cdr3_nt: TGTGCCAGCTCACCACCGCCCAGGCATGGCTACACCTTC
cdr3_aa: CASSPPPRHGYTF

v_call: TRBV27
d_call: TRBD1
clone_size: .
j_call: TRBJ1-2
cdr3_nt: TGTGCCAGCAGTTCTCCTCGACAGGGTAGCTATGGCTACACCTTC
cdr3_aa: CASSSPRQGSYGYTF

v_call: TRBV5-1
d_call: .
clone_size: .
j_call: TRBJ1-4
cdr3_nt: TGCGCCAGCAGCGTGTCAGGGTTCCCGAATGAAAAACTGTTTTTT
cdr3_aa: CASSVSGFPNEKLFF

v_call: TRBV5-8
d_call: TRBD1
clone_size: .
j_call: TRBJ1-4
cdr3_nt: TGTGCCAGCAGCTTAGGGGGCTTAAGTGAAAAACTGTTTTTT
cdr3_aa: CASSLGGLSEKLFF

v_call: TRBV6-5
d_call: .
clone_size: .
j_call: TRBJ2-3
cdr3_nt: TGTGCCAGCAGCGGACAGTATTCCCAAGATACGCAGTATTTT
cdr3_aa: CASSGQYSQDTQYF

v_call: TRBV19
d_call: TRBD2
clone_size: .
j_call: TRBJ2-1
cdr3_nt: TGTGCCAGTAGTTCCCGGGGGGCTAGCGGGAGCAATGAGCAGTTCTTC
cdr3_aa: CASSSRGASGSNEQFF

v_call: TRBV5-1
d_call: .
clone_size: .
j_call: TRBJ1-3
cdr3_nt: TGCGCCAGCAGCTTGTCAGGGGTCGGAAACACCATATATTTT
cdr3_aa: CASSLSGVGNTIYF

v_call: TRBV28
d_call: .
clone_size: .
j_call: TRBJ1-3
cdr3_nt: TGTGCCAGTGGGGAGTACGGAAACACCATATATTTT
cdr3_aa: CASGEYGNTIYF

v_call: TRBV10-3
d_call: .
clone_size: .
j_call: TRBJ2-2
cdr3_nt: TGTGCCATCAGTGAGTCTTTTAACGGGGAGCTGTTTTTT
cdr3_aa: CAISESFNGELFF

v_call: TRBV10-2
d_call: TRBD2
clone_size: few
j_call: TRBJ2-7
cdr3_nt: TGCGCCAGCAGAGGGACTAGCGGAACCGAGCAGTACTTC
cdr3_aa: CASRGTSGTEQYF

v_call: TRBV3-1/TRBV3-2
d_call: TRBD2
clone_size: .
j_call: TRBJ2-7
cdr3_nt: TGTGCCAGCAGCCAAGAGACTAGCGGGATCTACGAGCAGTACTTC
cdr3_aa: CASSQETSGIYEQYF

v_call: TRBV7-9
d_call: .
clone_size: .
j_call: TRBJ1-2
cdr3_nt: TGTGCCAGCGAAACACTACAGGGAAGCTCTGGCTACACCTTC
cdr3_aa: CASETLQGSSGYTF

v_call: TRBV14
d_call: .
clone_size: few
j_call: TRBJ1-4
cdr3_nt: TGTGCCAGCAGCCAAGGGTTACAGGTTAATGAAAAACTGTTTTTT
cdr3_aa: CASSQGLQVNEKLFF

v_call: TRBV2
d_call: TRBD1
clone_size: once
j_call: TRBJ2-2
cdr3_nt: TGTGCCAGCAGCTCGGACAGGGGGCATTTCGGGGAGCTGTTTTTT
cdr3_aa: CASSSDRGHFGELFF

v_call: TRBV6-5
d_call: .
clone_size: few
j_call: TRBJ2-2
cdr3_nt: TGTGCCAGCAGGGTGGGGGCAGGGCAGTCCGGGGAGCTGTTTTTT
cdr3_aa: CASRVGAGQSGELFF